This TCR beta chain was retrieved from a study of T cells in Graves' hyperthyroidism and ophthalmopathy. This clonotype was picked up many times. Trimming took off 4 bases at V and 5 bases at J, with 14 bases between the two ends. The length of the CDR3 is 14 residues. CDR1 and CDR2 (germline): SEHNR, FQNEAQ (reference sequence). Researchers amplified the TCR beta CDR3 regions from RNA transcripts. HTBI primers were used for first-round RT-PCR of the TCR CDR3. TCRdb itself ran the multiplex PCR reads through MiXCR, one entry per CDR3 protein. This sample has fewer than 800,000 distinct CDR3 sequences, with about 16% found just once. It was considered stable Graves' hyperthyroidism when ophthalmopathy did not progress within 18 months. It was uncontrolled infection, other autoimmune disease, pregnancy or lactation that excluded patients.

The sample taken for sequencing was blood. The gene calls are TRBV7-9 and TRBJ2-5; D gene uncertain. The TCR sequence derives from a man between 18 and 35 years old with Graves' hyperthyroidism. The CDR3 DNA is TGTGCCAGCAGCTCCGTTACTCCGGGTGAGACCCAGTACTTC. Its translation: CASSSVTPGETQYF.